This T cell receptor beta chain was sequenced during a study of cytomegalovirus exposure and HLA in healthy donors (dated by TCRdb to between 2016 and 2019). General notes on the study: In an earlier analysis of under 600 of the donors, 276 Gb of sequence data and 95 million to 130 million unique TCR beta sequences from about 180 million T cells were reported. Roughly 300 gigabases of sequencing data and approximately 91 million unique TCR sequences made up an early release that covered about 640 HLA-typed donors. Of the 398 genotyped donors, about 80% fell in the genetic ancestry cluster associated with self-reported Caucasian donors. The aim of the study was to test whether cataloging public T cell receptors could identify signatures of past pathogen exposure. Using immunosequencing, the study profiled T cell repertoires from 640 or so subjects and related those repertoires to cytomegalovirus serostatus. In addition to the first cohort of hundreds of subjects, a separate validation cohort of approximately 110 different subjects was used. To predict cytomegalovirus infection status, the study combined high-throughput TCR immunosequencing, statistical association of individual TCRs with disease status, and machine learning. A later analysis re-analyzed previously published TCR beta repertoires from roughly 600 donors and added high-resolution HLA genotyping to study TCR occurrence patterns. Rather than using new phenotypic data, the later analysis identified candidate immune exposures from TCR beta sequences and from how often those sequences occurred across donors. In an earlier analysis of 550 to 700 of the donors, high-throughput TCR beta sequencing was used to judge whether each TCR beta V gene segment behaved as functional or pseudogenic. Donor age, sex, ethnicity and CMV serostatus were compiled together with the repertoire data. A later genetic analysis used genome-wide SNP genotypes for about 60% of the roughly 700 donors, treating that subset as a discovery cohort. All discovery cohort repertoires had been generated on a single sequencing platform. HLA typing included class I and class II loci at four-digit resolution. The number of donors typed differed by locus, with about 629-630 for A, B, C, DRB1 and DQB1, around 500 for DQA1, 600 to 610 for DPA1, and under 490 for DPB1. Because of strong linkage in the cohort, roughly five DR-DQ haplotypes were treated as single units for association and clustering. Among about 400 genotyped donors of the cohort, an average of roughly 230,000 unique TCR beta nucleotide sequences was sequenced per donor, of which about 18% were non-productive.

What the research found in general, with its limitations: Correlated functional status among segregating V segments might be attributable to linkage disequilibrium, but an unknown experimental factor could not be ruled out. In a later analysis, several top co-occurrence clusters were reported to appear linked to parvovirus B19, influenza, CMV and Epstein-Barr virus. A further reported finding was that TCR beta sequences accurately predicted the HLA-A and HLA-B alleles for most subjects in the first cohort. While some public TCRs were present in many individuals, most TCR sequences turned up only very rarely across donors. Cytomegalovirus status was reported to be diagnosed by the classifier with high specificity and sensitivity in both the original and validation cohorts. At a false discovery rate of 0.05, a later analysis linked 16,951 TCR beta sequences to specific HLA alleles. In an earlier analysis of some 640 of the donors, most TCR beta V segments were observed in productive rearrangements about 87% or about 30% of the time, broadly matching IMGT annotations. In a later genetic analysis, fewer N-insertions in productive TCRs were reported among donors in an Asian-associated ancestry cluster than the 666-donor mean. In this cohort, only TCR beta chains were sequenced, and detectable features were limited by the absence of alpha or paired-chain data. The earlier analysis of 587 of the donors excluded around 17 rarely observed V segments, including chromosome 9 orphons, because counts were too low. A later analysis found that HLA-associated TCR beta chains were more clonally expanded and had lower generation probabilities than equally common non-associated chains. According to a later analysis, TCR association rates differed among HLA loci, with DRB1 alleles showing the most associated TCRs and HLA-C alleles showing the fewest. The sequencing pipeline was judged likely to have produced a cluster of highly shared sequence variants as a technical artifact. Roughly uniform sequencing depth across donors was assumed in presence/absence analyses, although this assumption may not hold. The 87-base-pair reads could not distinguish some IMGT-functional V segments, including TRBV6-2 and TRBV6-3, so those segments were excluded. It was suggested by the authors that the approach could potentially be generalized to other disease states and immunological phenotypes. Because some donors lacked HLA typing at each locus, the association tests relied only on the typed subset. The only immune exposure information available for the cohort was CMV serostatus. In vitro tests confirmed that a few of the cytomegalovirus-associated TCR beta chains recognize cytomegalovirus antigens. When HLA alleles, especially DR and DQ, strongly co-occurred, TCR associations were difficult to assign to individual alleles. In a later analysis, most CMV-associated TCR beta chains were found to appear HLA-restricted, with HLA associations seemingly driven largely by CMV exposure. The study listed approximately 160 TCR beta chains as associated with cytomegalovirus. V-gene and J-gene trimming of TCR beta chains was associated with a missense DCLRE1C variant in a later genetic analysis, and the association was replicated in an independent cohort.

Points on this clone: The clone's antigen remains unknown. Per-base qualities were not stored, and no clone one base away is much larger.

The cohort consisted of 666 healthy bone marrow donors. Cohort members were all nominally healthy when sampled, although unrecorded immune exposures were likely present. The donor tested CMV seronegative and was one of the 352 seronegative cohort members. A peripheral blood sample was collected from each donor, and TCR beta sequencing was performed on peripheral blood mononuclear cells. Genomic DNA extraction from the blood cell samples was performed with the Qiagen DNeasy Blood Extraction Kit. The germline V gene encodes CDR1 LNHDA and CDR2 SQIVND (reference sequence). V was cut back by 0 bases and J by 4 bases, leaving a gap of 10 bases between them. The CDR3 holds 15 amino acids from the cysteine to the phenylalanine. Only the CDR3 region is kept as DNA, spanning 45 bases read in frame from base 1. Libraries were constructed by the immunoSEQ multiplex PCR assay. For the multiplex PCR, a mixture combining 60 forward primers for TCR Vbeta segments and 13 reverse primers for TCR Jbeta segments was used. The CDR3 region of rearranged TCR beta genes was amplified from genomic DNA with a multiplex PCR assay. The amplified TCR beta libraries were sequenced on the Illumina HiSeq System as 87-base-pair reads. As for the authors' bioinformatics: In a later analysis, tens of millions of unique TCR beta chains were counted across the roughly 610 repertoires, and roughly 11 million of these chains were shared by at least two donors. A nearest-neighbor algorithm error-corrected the raw reads and collapsed the reads into unique sequences, merging closely related sequences to remove PCR and sequencing errors. Alignment of CDR3 sequences to IMGT reference sequences was used to assign V, D and J gene segments. Each retained sequence needed at least a six-nucleotide match to both a V gene segment and a J gene segment. A rearrangement counted as productive if the CDR3 had no stop codons and remained in frame with V and J, and every other rearrangement counted as non-productive. Following IMGT convention, CDR3 was defined as the stretch from the second conserved V-encoded cysteine up to the conserved J-encoded phenylalanine. The earlier analysis of 450 to 750 of the donors excluded any sequence lacking an unambiguous match to a single V gene segment. In an earlier analysis of 450 to 750 of the donors, a V segment was called functional when productive rearrangements were above 56.7%, and segregating when the standard deviation between donors exceeded 5%. A statistical classification framework was built to diagnose cytomegalovirus status from the catalog of TCR beta chain sequences. V and J gene assignment, in a later analysis, came from comparing TCR nucleotide sequences with IMGT/GENE-DB human TR gene sequences. The TCRdist pipeline was used in a later analysis to assign CDR3 sequences and most-parsimonious VDJ recombination scenarios. In a later analysis, each TCR beta chain was defined by its CDR3 amino acid sequence together with its V-gene family, and reads without a unique V-gene family were excluded. In a later analysis, fewer than 650 highly shared, low-generation-probability nucleotide sequences were removed to address suspected cross-contamination and a sequencing artifact. For each public chain, a later analysis derived a clonal expansion index from normalized ranks of inferred template counts within each repertoire. A later analysis computed generation probabilities with a VDJ recombination model fitted to out-of-frame rearrangements, and checked the results against IGoR. In a later analysis, TCR-TCR, TCR-HLA and TCR-CMV co-occurrence was scored with hypergeometric tests, and a repertoire-size bias correction was applied to TCR pairs. In a later analysis, false discovery rates were estimated by permuting HLA or CMV assignments 20 times. In a later analysis, co-occurring TCRs were grouped using DBSCAN, with TCRdist sequence similarity added in when clustering inside HLA-allele-positive subsets. Repertoires with fewer than 30,000 or more than 120,000 public chains were left out of co-occurrence clustering, as were five repertoires with anomalous nucleotide sharing. TCRdb carries this immuneACCESS record with in-frame sequences only. Its versions omit some clonotypes, under half of them owing to an unresolved V gene in the studies checked, with the rest unexplained. For V, J and clone size, that table is used; D and trimming come from the DNA. The sample table records tens of thousands of clones; around 64% of these occur just once. The ten top clones hold about 4.7% of the sample.

This receptor was obtained from a woman aged 45-59 years in good health and CMV-seronegative. The chain employs TRBV19 and TRBJ1-5; no confident D gene assignment can be made. Input material: PBMCs. The CDR3 in this case is CASSIEWGGNQPQHF. The DNA sequence follows: TGTGCCAGTAGTATAGAATGGGGAGGTAATCAGCCCCAGCATTTT.